One and the same sample provided the 5 T cell receptor beta chains below, sequenced in a study of blood T cell repertoires in COVID-19. TCRdb keeps only in-frame clones here, not all; method: immunoSEQ multiplex PCR. The repertoire has a few hundred thousand clones, roughly four fifths of them found once; the top ten carry approximately 4.7%. Sample: PBMCs or T cells enriched from blood (not recorded which). The receptors come from a woman between 45 and 65 years old who had recovered from COVID-19.

This clone turned up a few times. The CDR3 spells CASSYSPRTGGWNYGYTF. CDR3 DNA: TGTGCCAGCAGTTACTCGCCCCGGACAGGGGGCTGGAACTATGGCTACACCTTC. The V call is TRBV6-2 or TRBV6-3, the J call TRBJ1-2; 11 nucleotides agree with TRBD1. The CDR3 has 18 residues. V was clipped by 0 bases and J by 2 bases; unmatched bases: 8. Germline CDR1 is MNHEY and CDR2 is SVGEGT.

The J gene is TRBJ2-1, the V gene TRBV27, with 13 positions matching TRBD2. The CDR3 has 16 amino acids. Germline V lookup: CDR1 MNHEY, CDR2 SMNVEV (reference sequence). The V gene end was trimmed by 5 bases and the J gene end by 4 bases; junction bases not matched to a gene: 5. The CDR3 spells CASSPGTSGTYNEQFF. The CDR3 coding sequence is TGTGCCAGCAGTCCAGGGACTAGCGGGACGTACAATGAGCAGTTCTTC.

The CDR3 sequence: CASSFEQVYEQYF. As DNA, the CDR3 is TGCGCCAGCAGCTTTGAACAGGTCTACGAGCAGTACTTC. The chain links TRBV5-1 to TRBJ2-7; weak D call: TRBD1 (5 bases). This CDR3 is built from 13 residues. Per germline, CDR1 SGHRS and CDR2 YFSETQ. Trimming cost V 2 bases and J 3 bases, with 9 bases left between them.

The rearrangement links TRBV10-3 to TRBJ2-7, with 13 bases lining up with TRBD2. The CDR3 totals 17 residues. The V segment lost 5 bases and the J segment 0 bases; nucleotides outside the gene matches: 7. The germline CDR1 and CDR2 sequences are ENHRY and SYGVKD. Here the CDR3 DNA reads TGTGCCATCAGTCCCGGGACTAGCGGGGCGACCTCCTACGAGCAGTACTTC. Its protein is CAISPGTSGATSYEQYF.

A single count supports this clone. The chain links TRBV30 to TRBJ2-7, with TRBD2 matching 11 bases. The germline V gene has CDR1 GTSNPN and CDR2 SVGIG (reference sequence). V dropped 0 bases and J dropped 3; count of bases not matched to a gene: 4. There are 15 residues in the CDR3. The CDR3 here is CAWSVELAGVYEQYF. CDR3 DNA: TGTGCCTGGAGTGTAGAACTAGCGGGAGTCTACGAGCAGTACTTC.